This T cell receptor (beta chain) was observed in a study of blood T cell repertoires in COVID-19. The data were produced by immunoSEQ multiplex PCR, yet TCRdb's version contains in-frame clones alone and is incomplete. The sample consists of about 68,000 clones, roughly 87% of them appearing once. The CDR3 is made up of 12 amino acids. Germline CDR1 is SEHNR and CDR2 is FQNEAQ (reference sequence). V lost 5 bases and J 12 bases, leaving 16 bases between the germline ends. Sequencing input: peripheral blood. The clonotype was recovered from a man between 50 and 59 years old with COVID-19, enrolled during active disease. This chain uses TRBV7-9 with TRBJ1-2; D not resolved. CDR3 residues: CASSPSGGPHTF. The CDR3 coding sequence is TGTGCCAGCAGCCCGAGCGGTGGACCCCACACCTTC.